Each of the 29 T cell receptor beta chains below was sequenced from the same sample in a study of blood T cell repertoires in COVID-19. TCRdb keeps only in-frame clones here, not all; method: immunoSEQ multiplex PCR. This table has around 150,000 clones, around 86% appearing once. The sample taken for sequencing was peripheral blood. These receptors were obtained from a man younger than 30 with acute or convalescent COVID-19.

The genes are TRBV18 and TRBJ1-5, with TRBD1 matching 7 bases. Germline V CDR1 and CDR2: KGHSH, LQKENI. The CDR3 runs 15 residues. Unmatched junction bases numbered 10, after V lost 4 bases and J lost 7 bases. CDR3 bases: TGTGCCAGCTCACTCAGATCGGCAGGGGGACAGCCCCAGCATTTT. Its translation is CASSLRSAGGQPQHF.

The rearrangement uses TRBV5-1 and TRBJ1-2; D is ambiguous. The CDR3 is 14 residues long. The germline CDR1 and CDR2 sequences are SGHRS and YFSETQ. Trimming left V 5 bases short and J 8 bases short, with 19 bases between. CDR3 sequence reads: CASRAGSTSEGYTF. The CDR3, as DNA: TGCGCCAGCAGGGCCGGGTCGACTTCTGAGGGCTACACCTTC. The entire variable domain, with the rest obtained from reference TRBV5-1 and TRBJ1-2, is as follows: KAGVTQTPRYLIKTRGQQVTLSCSPISGHRSVSWYQQTPGQGLQFLFEYFSETQRNKGNFPGRFSGRQFSNSRSEMNVSTLELGDSALYLCASRAGSTSEGYTFGSGTRLTVV.

In its sample, this clone was seen once. The genes are TRBV5-1 and TRBJ1-6; D is perhaps TRBD1 (5 bases). CDR3 length: 14 residues. Germline V gene sequence: CDR1 SGHRS, CDR2 YFSETQ. V shed 0 bases and J shed 5 bases, with 6 bases lying between them. The CDR3 here is CASSLGQNNSPLHF. For the CDR3, the DNA is TGCGCCAGCAGCTTGGGACAGAATAATTCACCCCTCCACTTT.

The chain has TRBV11-3 and TRBJ2-3; D is possibly TRBD1 (5 bases). CDR3 length equals 16 residues. Germline V gene data show CDR1 as SGHNT and CDR2 as YENEEA. V dropped 1 base and J dropped 1 base, with 12 bases sitting between them. The CDR3 spells CASSLVRTRRTDTQYF. In DNA form, the CDR3 reads TGTGCCAGCAGCTTAGTCAGGACACGGCGCACAGATACGCAGTATTTT.

The chain uses TRBV6-5 and TRBJ1-1; unclear D gene. Germline CDR1 reads MNHEY; CDR2 reads SVGAGI. V was pared by 0 bases and J by 2 bases, with 13 bases between. This CDR3 is built from 16 residues. CDR3 coding DNA: TGTGCCAGCAGTTACTCCTCCGGGGTTAGTAACACTGAAGCTTTCTTT. Encoded protein: CASSYSSGVSNTEAFF.

V and J are TRBV19 and TRBJ1-2, with D possibly TRBD1 on 5 matching bases. This CDR3 region has 14 residues. Trimming took off 9 bases at V and 3 bases at J, with 17 bases between the two ends. Germline V gene lookup returns CDR1 LNHDA and CDR2 SQIVND (reference sequence). The CDR3 DNA follows: TGTGCCAGCTTAATGAAGACAGAGGACTATGGCTACACCTTC. It translates to CASLMKTEDYGYTF. Complete variable domain (other parts from reference TRBV19 and TRBJ1-2): DGGITQSPKYLFRKEGQNVTLSCEQNLNHDAMYWYRQDPGQGLRLIYYSQIVNDFQKGDIAEGYSVSREKKESFPLTVTSAQKNPTAFYLCASLMKTEDYGYTFGSGTRLTVV.

V gene TRBV29-1 combines with J gene TRBJ1-4; 9 bases map to TRBD1. The trim removed 7 bases at V and 3 bases at J, leaving 3 bases unmatched. CDR1 is SQVTM, CDR2 ANQGSEA, per germline. The CDR3 covers 13 residues. CDR3 bases: TGCAGCGGCCGGGACAGGGCTAATGAAAAACTGTTTTTT. Translated: CSGRDRANEKLFF.

This CDR3 is CASSHTGGATGRSEAFF. As DNA, the CDR3 is TGTGCCAGCAGCCATACAGGGGGCGCAACTGGACGGTCTGAAGCTTTCTTT. The chain couples TRBV3-1 (or the pseudogene TRBV3-2) to TRBJ1-1, with 9 bases identical to TRBD1. The trim removed 3 bases at V and 6 bases at J, leaving 14 bases unmatched. Germline-derived CDR1 and CDR2 are LGHDT and YNNKEL (reference sequence). This CDR3 has 17 amino acids.

This clone was seen just once. The gene calls are TRBV9 and TRBJ1-2, with 11 bases that match TRBD1. V lost 4 bases and J lost 8; bases outside the gene matches: 10. Germline assignment: CDR1 SGDLS and CDR2 YYNGEE. This CDR3 is 15 amino acids long. In DNA form, the CDR3 reads TGTGCCAGCAGCTTCCGGACAGGGGGCGCAGAGGGCTACACCTTC. The encoded protein is CASSFRTGGAEGYTF.

The CDR3 DNA reads as TGCGCCAGCAGCCAAGCTCCGGGACAGGGTTATGGCTACACCTTC. This gives the protein CASSQAPGQGYGYTF. This chain joins TRBV4-1 and TRBJ1-2; 9 bases map to TRBD1. Germline CDR1 MGHRA, CDR2 YSYEKL. V shed 1 base, J shed 5 bases, and the junction held 5 bases outside the gene matches. CDR3 length equals 15 residues.

The chain links TRBV6-5 to TRBJ1-5, with D unclear. Deletions cut 4 bases from V and 0 bases from J, with 7 bases between. The CDR3 sequence is 14 residues long. CDR1 and CDR2 from the germline V gene are MNHEY and SVGAGI. DNA for the CDR3: TGTGCCAGCAGTTCTATTTTTAGCAATCAGCCCCAGCATTTT. Amino acid sequence: CASSSIFSNQPQHF.

This clone was counted a few times. The sample holds other DNA sequences that translate to the same CDR3. The V and J genes are TRBV19 and TRBJ1-5; D call uncertain. Germline CDR1 LNHDA, CDR2 SQIVND (reference sequence). The CDR3 consists of 14 residues. V dropped 1 base and J dropped 2 bases, with 6 bases sitting between them. Here the CDR3 DNA reads TGTGCCAGTAGTATAGGTCAGGGCAATCAGCCCCAGCATTTT. It translates to CASSIGQGNQPQHF. Based on the CDR3 plus reference TRBV19 and TRBJ1-5, the full variable domain is DGGITQSPKYLFRKEGQNVTLSCEQNLNHDAMYWYRQDPGQGLRLIYYSQIVNDFQKGDIAEGYSVSREKKESFPLTVTSAQKNPTAFYLCASSIGQGNQPQHFGDGTRLSIL.

Details on this clone: This sample also contains other DNA sequences that code for the same CDR3. The genes are TRBV10-1 and TRBJ2-2; 7 positions match TRBD2. The CDR3 consists of 14 residues. The V gene end was trimmed by 4 bases and the J gene end by 5 bases; junction bases not matched to a gene: 4. Germline CDR1 reads WNHNN; CDR2 reads SYGVQD (reference sequence). DNA of the CDR3: TGCGCCAGCAGTGTGGGGGGGAATACCGGGGAGCTGTTTTTT. It translates to CASSVGGNTGELFF.

The chain uses TRBV10-3 and TRBJ2-1; 8 bases match TRBD1. V dropped 0 bases and J dropped 9; count of bases not matched to a gene: 10. Germline-derived CDR1 and CDR2 are ENHRY and SYGVKD. CDR3 size: 16 residues. This chain's CDR3 is CAISESILTGAGEQFF. As DNA, the CDR3 is TGTGCCATCAGTGAGTCAATATTGACAGGGGCTGGTGAGCAGTTCTTC.

CDR3: CASRPGRNTGELFF. The CDR3, as DNA: TGTGCCAGCAGGCCAGGTCGGAACACCGGGGAGCTGTTTTTT. The gene calls are TRBV7-2 and TRBJ2-2; D is ambiguous. V dropped 6 bases and J dropped 1 base, with 9 bases sitting between them. The V gene's germline CDR1 is SGHTA and CDR2 FQGNSA. This CDR3 has 14 amino acids.

The CDR3 spells CASSSARTGVNYGYTF. Here the CDR3 DNA reads TGTGCCAGCAGCTCAGCCCGGACAGGGGTTAACTATGGCTACACCTTC. The rearrangement joins TRBV13 to TRBJ1-2; TRBD1 agrees at 9 bases. The CDR3 sequence is 16 residues long. The trim removed 4 bases at V and 1 base at J, leaving 7 bases unmatched. Germline V gene data show CDR1 as PRHDT and CDR2 as FYEKMQ (reference sequence).

This clone was detected only a few times. The chain is built from TRBV18 and TRBJ2-5; D possibly corresponds to TRBD1 (6 bases). CDR3 length: 13 residues. V was pared by 4 bases and J by 3 bases, with 9 bases between. Per the germline V gene, CDR1 is KGHSH and CDR2 is LQKENI. The CDR3 DNA is TGTGCCAGCTCACGGGACACAAAAGAGACCCAGTACTTC. Encoded protein: CASSRDTKETQYF. The whole variable domain, filled in from reference TRBV18 and TRBJ2-5, reads NAGVMQNPRHLVRRRGQEARLRCSPMKGHSHVYWYRQLPEEGLKFMVYLQKENIIDESGMPKERFSAEFPKEGPSILRIQQVVRGDSAAYFCASSRDTKETQYFGPGTRLLVL.

The chain joins TRBV7-9 to TRBJ1-2; the D gene is possibly TRBD1 (5 bases). Germline V CDR1 and CDR2: SEHNR, FQNEAQ (reference sequence). Trimming took off 3 bases at V and 0 bases at J, with 17 bases between the two ends. The CDR3 contains 17 residues. CDR3 sequence (DNA): TGTGCCAGCAGCTTCGGACACGGCCCCTTTTCTAACTATGGCTACACCTTC. This gives the protein CASSFGHGPFSNYGYTF.

This chain connects TRBV11-1 to TRBJ1-2, with TRBD1 matching 8 bases. With 5 bases clipped from V and 8 bases from J, the junction kept 7 bases outside the gene matches. The germline V gene has CDR1 SGHAT and CDR2 FQDESV (reference sequence). This CDR3 contains 13 residues. DNA for the CDR3: TGTGCCAGCAGCCTTGGACAGGGTCGAGGCTACACCTTC. It specifies CASSLGQGRGYTF.

The gene calls are TRBV6-6 and TRBJ1-2; D gene uncertain. V lost 5 bases and J lost 6, with 16 bases in between. The CDR3 is 14 amino acids. The V gene's germline CDR1 is MNHNY and CDR2 SVGAGI (reference sequence). CDR3 DNA sequence: TGTGCCAGCAGTCCCCGGTTAACAGATAATGGCTACACCTTC. This encodes CASSPRLTDNGYTF.

The rearrangement uses TRBV7-3 and TRBJ2-1; TRBD2 matches at 9 bases. Germline loops: CDR1 SGHTA, CDR2 FQGTGA. This CDR3 is 15 amino acids long. Trimming at V came to 6 bases and at J to 5 bases, leaving 8 bases not matched to a gene. The CDR3 is CASRRTGTSNNEQFF. In DNA form, the CDR3 reads TGTGCCAGCAGACGCACCGGGACTAGCAACAATGAGCAGTTCTTC.

The gene calls are TRBV15 and TRBJ1-5; maybe TRBD1 (5 bases). Per germline, CDR1 LNHNV and CDR2 YYDKDF (reference sequence). This CDR3 has 16 amino acids. Trimming removed 0 bases at V and 5 bases at J, with 14 bases between. In DNA form, the CDR3 reads TGTGCCACCAGCAGAGATCCAAGTGGGGCAGATCAGCCCCAGCATTTT. Protein: CATSRDPSGADQPQHF.

The count of this clone is one. J is TRBJ1-3 and V is TRBV9; possible D gene TRBD1, 6 bases. CDR1 is SGDLS and CDR2 is YYNGEE in the germline V gene. V gave up 3 bases and J gave up 11 bases, with 24 bases separating them. This CDR3 has 16 residues. The CDR3 DNA is TGTGCCAGCAGCGATCATACCGGGACACCGCGTGCCCCCATATATTTT. This sequence encodes CASSDHTGTPRAPIYF.

The chain has TRBV5-1 and TRBJ2-2; 9 bases line up with TRBD2. CDR3 length equals 18 residues. Germline assignment: CDR1 SGHRS and CDR2 YFSETQ. J gave up 6 bases and V 1 base, and 13 bases lay outside the gene matches. The CDR3 reads CASSLSPGGGAGAGELFF. DNA of the CDR3: TGCGCCAGCAGCTTGAGTCCTGGCGGGGGGGCCGGGGCCGGGGAGCTGTTTTTT.

The CDR3 sequence is CASSIGQGLTYEQYF. CDR3 bases: TGTGCCAGTAGTATAGGACAGGGATTAACCTACGAGCAGTACTTC. V usage is TRBV19 and J usage is TRBJ2-7; TRBD1 aligns across 7 bases. The CDR3 covers 15 residues. V lost 1 base, J lost 2 bases, and 5 bases stayed unmatched. Per germline, CDR1 LNHDA and CDR2 SQIVND (reference sequence). The variable domain in full, completed from reference TRBV19 and TRBJ2-7, reads DGGITQSPKYLFRKEGQNVTLSCEQNLNHDAMYWYRQDPGQGLRLIYYSQIVNDFQKGDIAEGYSVSREKKESFPLTVTSAQKNPTAFYLCASSIGQGLTYEQYFGPGTRLTVT.

The chain uses TRBV6-4 and TRBJ2-2, with D possibly matching TRBD1 (5 bases). V was trimmed by 6 bases and J by 7 bases, leaving 6 bases between them. Germline CDR1 and CDR2: MRHNA and SNTAGT. There are 11 residues in the CDR3. Here the CDR3 DNA reads TGTGCCAGCAGAGGGGACGGGGAGCTGTTTTTT. Protein: CASRGDGELFF.

The V call is TRBV3-1 (or the pseudogene TRBV3-2), the J call TRBJ2-2; D might be TRBD2 (6 bases). The V end lost 0 bases, the J end lost 0 bases, and 11 bases lay between the germline ends. Germline CDR1 LGHDT, CDR2 YNNKEL (reference sequence). The CDR3 consists of 17 residues. In DNA, the CDR3 is TGTGCCAGCAGCCAAGATTTCGGGAGTACGAACACCGGGGAGCTGTTTTTT. This codes for CASSQDFGSTNTGELFF.

The rearrangement links TRBV5-4 to TRBJ1-1; 8 bases match TRBD1. The CDR3 runs to 15 residues. The J segment lost 3 bases and the V segment lost 5 bases, leaving 9 bases of the junction unmatched. Germline CDR1 SGHNT, CDR2 YYREEE (reference sequence). Written as DNA, the CDR3 is TGTGCCAGCAGAAGACAACAGGGGGGGTACACTGAAGCTTTCTTT. Residues: CASRRQQGGYTEAFF.

This rearrangement joins TRBV5-4 to TRBJ1-2; D unclear. The germline gives CDR1 SGHNT, CDR2 YYREEE (reference sequence). V was shortened by 4 bases and J by 4 bases, with 8 bases between the two germline ends. The CDR3 runs 12 residues. The CDR3 sequence is CASSVQTYGYTF. CDR3 DNA: TGTGCCAGCAGCGTACAGACCTATGGCTACACCTTC. Full variable domain (rest looked up from reference TRBV5-4 and TRBJ1-2): ETGVTQSPTHLIKTRGQQVTLRCSSQSGHNTVSWYQQALGQGPQFIFQYYREEENGRGNFPPRFSGLQFPNYSSELNVNALELDDSALYLCASSVQTYGYTFGSGTRLTVV.